A single sample gave rise to the 2 T cell receptor beta chains below, sequenced in a study of cytomegalovirus exposure and HLA in healthy donors. It was with 60 Vbeta and 13 Jbeta primers that the PCR ran. Repertoires were generated with immunoSEQ multiplex PCR, while TCRdb's copy carries only in-frame clones and drops some. The sample lists about 190,000 clones; roughly 80% were seen once. The specimen sequenced was PBMCs. These receptors originate from a boy aged 10-17 years in good health and CMV-seronegative.

The J gene is TRBJ2-7, the V gene TRBV19, with D possibly matching TRBD1 (6 bases). Between the trimmed V and J ends, which lost 4 bases and 6 bases, there was a span of 16 bases. The CDR3 contains 14 residues. Germline lookup yields CDR1 LNHDA and CDR2 SQIVND (reference sequence). The chain's CDR3 is CASSTGRGFGEQYF. DNA for the CDR3: TGTGCCAGTAGTACCGGCAGGGGTTTCGGCGAGCAGTACTTC.

The chain joins TRBV11-2 to TRBJ2-1; possibly TRBD2 for D (5 bases). Per the germline V gene, CDR1 is SGHAT and CDR2 is FQNNGV. The V end lost 4 bases, the J end lost 0 bases, and 7 bases lay between the germline ends. CDR3 size: 14 residues. CDR3 DNA sequence: TGTGCCAGCAGCTCCACTAGCTCCTACAATGAGCAGTTCTTC. Protein: CASSSTSSYNEQFF.